The 30 T cell receptor beta chains reported below all come from one sample, sequenced in a study of preoperative IRX-2 immunotherapy in early breast cancer. Treatment: preoperative locoregional IRX-2 cytokine immunotherapy. The protocol was immunoSEQ multiplex PCR, while the TCRdb copy is restricted to in-frame clones and leaves out a portion. The table includes around 39,000 clones, just under 95% detected once. The sequencing used tumor tissue, collected after IRX-2 immunotherapy. The receptors originated from a human donor with breast cancer.

The V call is TRBV7-6, the J call TRBJ2-1; 9 nucleotides line up with TRBD2. The length of the CDR3 is 16 residues. CDR1 is SGHVS, CDR2 FNYEAQ, per germline. After removal of 4 bases from V and 8 bases from J, the junction contained 12 bases not matched to a gene. DNA of the CDR3: TGTGCCAGCAGCTCACGGTTAGCGGGAGATCCCCATGAGCAGTTCTTC. Translating gives CASSSRLAGDPHEQFF.

The chain carries TRBV28 and TRBJ1-2; a possible D gene is TRBD1 (5 bases). Per germline, CDR1 MDHEN and CDR2 SYDVKM. The V and J ends lost 3 bases and 6 bases respectively, with 11 bases between them. The CDR3 covers 13 residues. CDR3 protein: CASSFWGRDGYTF. DNA of the CDR3: TGTGCCAGCAGTTTTTGGGGGAGAGATGGCTACACCTTC.

V is TRBV5-1 and J is TRBJ2-7, with 9 bases that match TRBD1. Germline-derived CDR1 and CDR2 are SGHRS and YFSETQ. Trimming cost V 4 bases and J 5 bases; bases outside gene matches: 16. This CDR3 region has 17 residues. The CDR3 region is CASSPQGQGMSLHEQYF. In DNA form, the CDR3 reads TGCGCCAGCAGCCCCCAGGGACAGGGTATGTCCCTCCACGAGCAGTACTTC.

This chain joins TRBV28 and TRBJ2-7, with 9 bases lining up with TRBD2. The CDR3 has 14 amino acids. CDR1 and CDR2 from the germline V gene are MDHEN and SYDVKM. V lost 5 bases and J lost 6; bases outside the gene matches: 8. In DNA, the CDR3 is TGTGCCAGCAGTCATAGCGGGAGCCAGGGCGAGCAGTACTTC. Protein product: CASSHSGSQGEQYF.

This chain joins TRBV18 and TRBJ2-6; tentatively, D is TRBD1 or TRBD2 (6 bases each). Germline assignment: CDR1 KGHSH and CDR2 LQKENI. This CDR3 region has 17 residues. Deletions cut 1 base from V and 2 bases from J, with 12 bases between. The CDR3 here is CASSPRGAGTGANVLTF. The CDR3 nucleotides are TGTGCCAGCTCACCACGGGGGGCTGGCACTGGGGCCAACGTCCTGACTTTC.

The chain carries TRBV6-5 and TRBJ2-1; D assignment may be TRBD1 or TRBD2 (5 bases each). The CDR3 totals 13 residues. Germline V gene sequence: CDR1 MNHEY, CDR2 SVGAGI. The V end lost 6 bases, the J end lost 0 bases, and 6 bases lay between the germline ends. The CDR3 protein is CASRRGSYNEQFF. DNA of the CDR3: TGTGCCAGCAGGAGGGGCTCCTACAATGAGCAGTTCTTC.

The J gene is TRBJ2-7, the V gene TRBV2, with 7 bases fitting TRBD1. Germline CDR1 and CDR2: SNHLY and FYNNEI. The CDR3 consists of 14 residues. V lost 11 bases and J lost 0; bases outside the gene matches: 10. The CDR3 sequence: CASSRQGNSYEQYF. CDR3 nucleotide sequence: TGTGCCTCCAGCAGACAGGGCAACTCCTACGAGCAGTACTTC.

The chain recombines TRBV4-2 with TRBJ1-6; D gene ambiguous. Germline lookup yields CDR1 LGHNA and CDR2 YNFKEQ. Trimming shortened V by 1 base and J by 9 bases, and 19 bases separated the two germline ends. This CDR3 has 17 amino acids. CDR3 bases: TGTGCCAGCAGCCAAGTTGCGTCGGGTGGGATGGCTTCACCCCTCCACTTT. Its translation is CASSQVASGGMASPLHF.

The chain couples TRBV9 to TRBJ2-5, with TRBD1 matching 10 bases. The CDR3 has 18 residues. The junction had 13 bases not matched to a gene; V was cut back by 0 bases and J by 5 bases. Per germline, CDR1 SGDLS and CDR2 YYNGEE. This chain's CDR3 is CASSVGPSATGGGETQYF. The CDR3, as DNA: TGTGCCAGCAGCGTAGGGCCCTCCGCGACAGGGGGCGGGGAGACCCAGTACTTC.

The V gene is TRBV7-2, the J gene TRBJ2-7; TRBD2 matches 9 bases. Germline CDR1 SGHTA, CDR2 FQGNSA. V was clipped by 5 bases and J by 3 bases; unmatched bases: 8. The CDR3 sequence is 15 residues long. CDR3 protein: CASSLGASGNYEQYF. The CDR3 nucleotides are TGTGCCAGCAGCCTAGGGGCTAGCGGGAACTACGAGCAGTACTTC. The full variable domain, completed using reference TRBV7-2 and TRBJ2-7, is GAGVSQSPSNKVTEKGKDVELRCDPISGHTALYWYRQSLGQGLEFLIYFQGNSAPDKSGLPSDRFSAERTGGSVSTLTIQRTQQEDSAVYLCASSLGASGNYEQYFGPGTRLTVT.

The table lists this clone with a count of one. This rearrangement joins TRBV6-1 to TRBJ1-1; no clear D. CDR1 is MNHNS, CDR2 SASEGT, per germline. This CDR3 contains 13 residues. V lost 3 bases, J lost 5 bases, and 10 bases lay in between. The CDR3 bases are TGTGCCAGCAGTGAGATCCCGGGGACTGAAGCTTTCTTT. Its protein product is CASSEIPGTEAFF.

In its sample, this clone was seen once. The chain joins TRBV27 to TRBJ2-7; 8 bases map to TRBD1. Looked up from germline, CDR1 is MNHEY and CDR2 is SMNVEV (reference sequence). V lost 7 bases, J lost 5 bases, and 7 bases stayed unmatched. CDR3 size: 13 residues. In DNA, the CDR3 is TGTGCCAGCACCCCAGGGGGCGGCGACGAGCAGTACTTC. Amino acids: CASTPGGGDEQYF.

This chain connects TRBV10-3 to TRBJ1-2, with no clear D. CDR1 is ENHRY and CDR2 is SYGVKD in the germline V gene. This CDR3 has 13 amino acids. The ends were cut back, 6 bases at V and 4 bases at J, with 12 bases in the middle. The chain's CDR3 is CAIRSLAGYGYTF. The CDR3 bases are TGTGCCATCAGAAGTTTGGCCGGCTATGGCTACACCTTC.

The rearrangement links TRBV5-4 to TRBJ2-5, with TRBD2 identical over 8 bases. J lost 4 bases, V lost 1 base, and 6 bases had no gene match. The V gene's germline CDR1 is SGHNT and CDR2 YYREEE (reference sequence). The CDR3 is 15 amino acids. The CDR3 nucleotides are TGTGCCAGCAGCTTGCAAGCGGGAGCGGTAGAGACCCAGTACTTC. This gives the protein CASSLQAGAVETQYF.

The J gene is TRBJ2-7, the V gene TRBV29-1; D ambiguous. This CDR3 region has 15 residues. Germline CDR1 is SQVTM and CDR2 is ANQGSEA. V was trimmed by 6 bases and J by 2 bases, leaving 20 bases between them. The CDR3 here is CSVAQRLQNPYEQYF. As DNA, the CDR3 is TGCAGCGTAGCCCAAAGGTTGCAGAACCCCTACGAGCAGTACTTC.

The rearrangement uses TRBV28 and TRBJ1-1; D perhaps matches TRBD1 (5 bases). Trimming cost V 4 bases and J 6 bases, with 15 bases left between them. Germline CDR1 MDHEN, CDR2 SYDVKM. CDR3 length: 14 residues. DNA for the CDR3: TGTGCCAGCAGTTGGTCCGGTGCAGGGCCTGAAGCTTTCTTT. Its protein is CASSWSGAGPEAFF.

The rearrangement joins TRBV14 to TRBJ2-2, with 10 bases identical to TRBD1. V was clipped by 0 bases and J by 2 bases; unmatched bases: 3. Per germline, CDR1 SGHDN and CDR2 FVKESK. The CDR3 has 17 amino acids. The CDR3 loop is CASSQDGQGGNTGELFF. DNA of the CDR3: TGTGCCAGCAGCCAAGATGGACAGGGGGGTAACACCGGGGAGCTGTTTTTT.

Only one count was recorded for this clone. This rearrangement joins TRBV4-3 to TRBJ2-5; D gene ambiguous. The CDR3 length is 13 residues. Germline CDR1 and CDR2: LGHNA and YSLEER. Trimming pared 0 bases from V and 5 bases from J, leaving 7 bases between. The CDR3 here is CASSQDSRETQYF. The CDR3 nucleotides are TGCGCCAGCAGCCAAGATTCCAGGGAGACCCAGTACTTC.

This chain links TRBV11-1 with TRBJ2-2; possible D gene TRBD2, 7 bases. Germline lookup yields CDR1 SGHAT and CDR2 FQDESV (reference sequence). V was shortened by 4 bases and J by 5 bases, with 20 bases between the two germline ends. The CDR3 totals 17 residues. The CDR3 reads CASSSTPGRGGTGELFF. CDR3 in DNA: TGTGCCAGCAGCTCGACGCCCGGTAGGGGGGGGACCGGGGAGCTGTTTTTT.

The V and J genes are TRBV10-3 and TRBJ2-5; D possibly corresponds to TRBD1 (6 bases). CDR3 size: 16 residues. Looked up from germline, CDR1 is ENHRY and CDR2 is SYGVKD. Trimming stripped 4 bases from V and 3 bases from J, with 18 bases between. This CDR3 reads CAISADSKGPKETQYF. The DNA of the CDR3 is TGTGCCATCAGTGCGGACAGTAAGGGTCCCAAAGAGACCCAGTACTTC.

The chain recombines TRBV14 with TRBJ2-5, with 8 bases that match TRBD1. Germline V gene data show CDR1 as SGHDN and CDR2 as FVKESK. The CDR3 extends over 15 amino acids. Trimming at V came to 4 bases and at J to 2 bases, leaving 6 bases not matched to a gene. In DNA, the CDR3 is TGTGCCAGCAGCCCCATCTACAGGGGGCAAGAGACCCAGTACTTC. Its protein product is CASSPIYRGQETQYF. Variable domain in full (rest from reference TRBV14 and TRBJ2-5): EAGVTQFPSHSVIEKGQTVTLRCDPISGHDNLYWYRRVMGKEIKFLLHFVKESKQDESGMPNNRFLAERTGGTYSTLKVQPAELEDSGVYFCASSPIYRGQETQYFGPGTRLLVL.

V gene TRBV9 combines with J gene TRBJ2-7, with no clear D. Trimming took 4 bases from V and 4 from J, leaving 12 bases between them. The CDR3 extends over 13 amino acids. Germline CDR1 is SGDLS and CDR2 is YYNGEE. The CDR3 reads CASSPGGVYEQYF. In DNA, the CDR3 is TGTGCCAGCAGCCCAGGCGGTGTTTACGAGCAGTACTTC.

The CDR3 here is CASSPRPWGFHEQFF. The CDR3 nucleotides read TGTGCCAGCAGCCCTAGACCGTGGGGATTCCATGAGCAGTTCTTC. The chain recombines TRBV7-6 with TRBJ2-1, with unresolved D. This CDR3 contains 15 residues. The V gene's germline CDR1 is SGHVS and CDR2 FNYEAQ. Trimming stripped 5 bases from V and 8 bases from J, with 19 bases between.

The chain is built from TRBV6-5 and TRBJ1-2, with TRBD1 as a possible D gene (5 bases). The V end lost 2 bases, the J end lost 7 bases, and 14 bases lay between the germline ends. Per the germline V gene, CDR1 is MNHEY and CDR2 is SVGAGI. The CDR3 covers 14 residues. CDR3 protein: CASSYRSTGVGYTF. The CDR3, as DNA: TGTGCCAGCAGTTACCGCAGTACGGGGGTTGGCTACACCTTC.

The chain uses TRBV7-9 and TRBJ2-2; a weak D match, TRBD1 (6 bases). The CDR3 runs to 14 residues. The germline V gene has CDR1 SEHNR and CDR2 FQNEAQ (reference sequence). The V and J ends lost 1 base and 10 bases respectively, with 13 bases between them. The CDR3 is CASSLGEGVMELFF. For the CDR3, the DNA is TGTGCCAGCAGCTTAGGAGAGGGGGTCATGGAGCTGTTTTTT.

The chain links TRBV28 to TRBJ1-3; a possible D gene is TRBD1 (6 bases). In germline, CDR1 is MDHEN, CDR2 SYDVKM. Deletions cut 3 bases from V and 3 bases from J, with 18 bases between. CDR3 length equals 17 residues. In DNA, the CDR3 is TGTGCCAGCAGTTTCGCCCGTAAAGGGGGTTATGGAAACACCATATATTTT. This codes for CASSFARKGGYGNTIYF.

The chain carries TRBV9 and TRBJ2-1; perhaps D is TRBD1 or TRBD2 (5 bases each). V lost 2 bases to trimming and J lost 3 bases, with 6 bases between them. Germline CDR1 and CDR2: SGDLS and YYNGEE. This CDR3 is built from 13 residues. The CDR3 DNA reads as TGTGCCAGCAGCGTGAGGGGCTACAATGAGCAGTTCTTC. Protein product: CASSVRGYNEQFF.

This chain links TRBV7-9 with TRBJ2-7; no reliable D call. The CDR3 is 13 amino acids. The V end was cut by 4 bases, the J end by 3 bases, with 10 bases between. Germline V CDR1 and CDR2: SEHNR, FQNEAQ (reference sequence). This CDR3 reads CASSWLGIYEQYF. CDR3 nucleotide sequence: TGTGCCAGCAGCTGGCTAGGGATCTACGAGCAGTACTTC.

The CDR3 DNA follows: TGTGCCAGCAGTGAGTTGGGGTTCAATCAGCCCCAGCATTTT. Amino acid sequence: CASSELGFNQPQHF. The chain uses TRBV2 and TRBJ1-5; D call uncertain. The CDR3 length is 14 residues. The ends were cut back, 3 bases at V and 3 bases at J, with 9 bases in the middle. The germline V gene has CDR1 SNHLY and CDR2 FYNNEI.

V gene TRBV25-1 combines with J gene TRBJ1-2; the D is unclear. V was cut by 3 bases and J by 7 bases, with 9 bases left in between. The CDR3 spans 12 residues. In germline, CDR1 is MGHDK, CDR2 SYGVNS. CDR3 in amino acids: CASSDNSAGYTF. Here the CDR3 DNA reads TGTGCCAGCAGTGACAATTCCGCTGGCTACACCTTC.